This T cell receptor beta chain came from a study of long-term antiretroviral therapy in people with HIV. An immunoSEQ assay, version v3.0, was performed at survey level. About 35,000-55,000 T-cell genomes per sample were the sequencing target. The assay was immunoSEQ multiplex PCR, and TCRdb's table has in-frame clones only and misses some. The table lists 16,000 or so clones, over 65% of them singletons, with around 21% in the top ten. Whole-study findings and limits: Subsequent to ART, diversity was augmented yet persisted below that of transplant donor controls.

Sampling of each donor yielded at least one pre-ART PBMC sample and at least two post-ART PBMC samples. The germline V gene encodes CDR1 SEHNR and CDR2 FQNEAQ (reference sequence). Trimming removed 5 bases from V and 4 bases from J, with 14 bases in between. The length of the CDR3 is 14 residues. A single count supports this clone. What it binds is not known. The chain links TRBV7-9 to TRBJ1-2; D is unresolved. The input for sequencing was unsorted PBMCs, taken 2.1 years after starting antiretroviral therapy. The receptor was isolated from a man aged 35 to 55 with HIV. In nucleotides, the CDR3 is TGTGCCAGCAGCCCCCCGGGTTGGGGCTATGGCTACACCTTC. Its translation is CASSPPGWGYGYTF.